Listed below are T cell receptor beta chains from one sample, sequenced in a study of control samples from healthy donors and cancer patients. TCRdb keeps only in-frame clones here, not all; method: immunoSEQ multiplex PCR. The table includes about 40,000 clones, approximately 90% detected once. Input material: blood. The receptor set was obtained from a woman between 50 and 59 years old in good health. The conserved cysteine and the conserved F or W are not part of the CDR3 here. Fields, in order: V gene, J gene, CDR3 protein.

TRBV6-2/TRBV6-3	TRBJ1-2	ASSRGQGLSNYGYT
TRBV4-2	TRBJ1-1	ASSQDGTGGRSEAF
TRBV7-2	TRBJ1-5	ATQTAGGDQPQH
TRBV7-2	TRBJ1-1	ASSPDRVRTEAF
TRBV30	TRBJ1-3	AWSLGTGNTIY
TRBV4-3	TRBJ2-6	ASSQDPGFAGANVLT
TRBV30	TRBJ1-1	AWSGGTMAEAF
TRBV27	TRBJ1-2	ASSLSGGNGGYT
TRBV7-3	TRBJ2-5	ASSLRGPGSKETQY
TRBV6-5	TRBJ1-1	ASSTGDSPEAF
TRBV7-8	TRBJ2-1	ASSLVVGQGFNEQF
TRBV11-2	TRBJ2-2	ASSPWLGNGELF
TRBV27	TRBJ2-2	ASSPLRTASGELF
TRBV6-1	TRBJ1-1	ASSETGVNTEAF
TRBV19	TRBJ1-4	ASSTGLSEKLF
TRBV6-5	TRBJ1-2	ASSSDRGVYGYT
TRBV5-1	TRBJ2-1	ASSPGTVEQF
TRBV28	TRBJ1-5	ASSLDQMEPQH
TRBV4-3	TRBJ1-4	ASSQDRLGAEKLF
TRBV2	TRBJ1-5	ASRVGFSNQPQH
TRBV7-9	TRBJ1-5	ASSLRGDDQPQH
TRBV5-8	TRBJ1-4	ASSRTGAVEKLF
TRBV30	TRBJ1-1	AWEPLRGVDTEAF
TRBV19	TRBJ1-3	ASSPGTVPGNTIY
TRBV9	TRBJ2-5	ASSRREGHQETQY
TRBV21-1	TRBJ1-1	ASRTWGNTEAF
TRBV11-2	TRBJ1-5	ASSLGYGNQPQH
TRBV6-5	TRBJ1-1	ASSYPRGRGRRGEF
TRBV7-2	TRBJ1-2	ASSLVGSGYGYT
TRBV27	TRBJ2-7	ASGKGARYEQY
TRBV29-1	TRBJ1-2	SVRELGGYT
TRBV7-9	TRBJ1-1	ASSPRDWNTEAF
TRBV7-3	TRBJ2-7	ASSLTAGSNEQY
TRBV3-1/TRBV3-2	TRBJ2-5	ASSPALGTQY
TRBV5-4	TRBJ1-1	ASSLDRGRGTEAF
TRBV6-1	TRBJ1-3	ASSDERGNTIY
TRBV6-5	TRBJ1-6	ASRVGPTLGSPLH
TRBV11-3	TRBJ2-3	ASSLGTSTDTQY
TRBV28	TRBJ1-2	ASSLDPGGYT
TRBV3-1/TRBV3-2	TRBJ2-7	ASSQFRSGTDPYEQY